A selection of T cell receptor beta chains follows, all from one sample in a study of blood T cell repertoires in COVID-19. The repertoire was sequenced with immunoSEQ multiplex PCR; TCRdb's copy has only in-frame clones and lacks some. The profile shows 310,000 or so clones, roughly 89% of them singletons. Sequencing input: PBMCs or T cells enriched from blood (not recorded which). The receptors stem from a woman aged 40 to 55 who had recovered from COVID-19. CDR3s include the opening cysteine and the closing phenylalanine or tryptophan. Each record gives: J gene, V gene, CDR3 protein.

TRBJ2-6	TRBV6-2/TRBV6-3	CASSPISGANVLTF
TRBJ1-2	TRBV24-1	CATSDQTGTGGFDYTF
TRBJ2-1	TRBV5-6	CASLPPSGSTDEQFF
TRBJ2-3	TRBV7-9	CASSLDPGRGTDTQYF
TRBJ1-1	TRBV11-1	CASSFQANTEAFF
TRBJ1-3	TRBV6-1	CASRFENTIYF
TRBJ1-3	TRBV19	CASTGNTIYF
TRBJ2-1	TRBV14	CASSLGGRANEQFF
TRBJ2-2	TRBV9	CASSVRGGTGELFF
TRBJ2-3	TRBV11-3	CASSRTSGRALADTQYF
TRBJ2-7	TRBV6-2/TRBV6-3	CASSYIDPGLAGNEQYF
TRBJ1-1	TRBV3-1/TRBV3-2	CASSQRGEAFF
TRBJ1-2	TRBV28	CASSSRPFRGSGYTF
TRBJ1-2	TRBV5-6	CASSSPGRSGYTF
TRBJ2-1	TRBV7-2	CASSSGGGAYNEQFF
TRBJ1-6	TRBV2	CASSPHRGRRDNSPLHF
TRBJ1-5	TRBV19	CASSTPRDRGRNSNQPQHF
TRBJ2-5	TRBV29-1	CTPSGRSSETQYF
TRBJ2-1	TRBV5-4	CASSLAERGLAGNEQFF
TRBJ1-2	TRBV28	CASSLGAAPHIF
TRBJ1-6	TRBV2	CASSGQGNAYNSPLHF
TRBJ1-3	TRBV5-1	CASSPTGALSGNTIYF
TRBJ1-1	TRBV7-2	CASSLGRGLNTEAFF
TRBJ1-2	TRBV5-4	CASSRDRSNYGYTF
TRBJ2-1	TRBV20-1	CSASRGGRDNEQFF